These 27 T cell receptor beta chains share one sample of origin, sequenced in a study of CD8+ T cells in alopecia areata. This sample's treatment: oral pan-JAK inhibitor, 5-10 mg twice daily. Following extraction, RNA underwent reverse transcription to cDNA, which served as the sequencing template. Here immunoSEQ multiplex PCR was the method, and the copy in TCRdb shows in-frame clones only, minus some. The table includes around 190,000 clones, 60% to 70% detected once. The sequencing used CD4+ T cells sorted from blood, collected at week 4, from a patient treated with tofacitinib. The source is a human donor with alopecia areata.

This clone turned up a few times. The rearrangement links TRBV7-2 to TRBJ2-5, with D perhaps TRBD1 or TRBD2 (5 bases each). V was pared by 5 bases and J by 7 bases, with 17 bases between. The germline CDR1 and CDR2 sequences are SGHTA and FQGNSA. CDR3 length equals 14 residues. The CDR3 nucleotides read TGTGCCAGCAGCCGAGACCGGGACGGTGGGACCCAGTACTTC. Translation: CASSRDRDGGTQYF.

This chain uses TRBV7-2 with TRBJ2-1; TRBD1 matches 7 bases. Germline V gene sequence: CDR1 SGHTA, CDR2 FQGNSA. The CDR3 is 13 amino acids. V lost 5 bases, J lost 7 bases, and 5 bases stayed unmatched. CDR3 nucleotides: TGTGCCAGCAGCCCTGGGACAGTAAATGAGCAGTTCTTC. Protein sequence: CASSPGTVNEQFF. Drawing the rest from reference TRBV7-2 and TRBJ2-1, the complete variable domain is GAGVSQSPSNKVTEKGKDVELRCDPISGHTALYWYRQSLGQGLEFLIYFQGNSAPDKSGLPSDRFSAERTGGSVSTLTIQRTQQEDSAVYLCASSPGTVNEQFFGPGTRLTVL.

This clone was recorded a few times. The CDR3 nucleotides are TGCAGCGTTGAAGTGGGACAGGGGTTCGGTGAGCAGTTCTTC. It translates to CSVEVGQGFGEQFF. V is TRBV29-1 and J is TRBJ2-1; TRBD1 agrees at 10 bases. The CDR3 spans 14 residues. Germline V gene data show CDR1 as SQVTM and CDR2 as ANQGSEA. V lost 1 base, J lost 9 bases, and 6 bases stayed unmatched.

The chain carries TRBV5-4 and TRBJ2-1, with TRBD2 matching over 15 bases. The CDR3 runs to 15 residues. V was pared by 5 bases and J by 8 bases, with 5 bases of the junction left unmatched. Germline loops: CDR1 SGHNT, CDR2 YYREEE (reference sequence). The chain's CDR3 is CASSSGTSGRYEQFF. The CDR3 DNA sequence: TGTGCCAGCAGTTCCGGGACTAGCGGGAGGTATGAGCAGTTCTTC.

The genes are TRBV27 and TRBJ2-5, with a possible D match to TRBD2 (5 bases). This CDR3 region has 14 residues. Trimming shortened V by 4 bases and J by 4 bases, and 13 bases separated the two germline ends. Germline CDR1 and CDR2: MNHEY and SMNVEV (reference sequence). The CDR3 coding sequence is TGTGCCAGCAGTTACCGTCGGGGTGGAGAGACCCAGTACTTC. Amino acid sequence: CASSYRRGGETQYF.

The chain recombines TRBV7-6 with TRBJ2-7, with 9 bases identical to TRBD2. Germline lookup yields CDR1 SGHVS and CDR2 FNYEAQ. The CDR3 loop spans 16 amino acids. V dropped 5 bases and J dropped 5; count of bases not matched to a gene: 13. CDR3 residues: CASSPQVAGARHEQYF. CDR3 nucleotides: TGTGCCAGCAGCCCGCAGGTAGCGGGGGCCCGCCACGAGCAGTACTTC.

V usage is TRBV25-1 and J usage is TRBJ2-5, with 10 bases fitting TRBD2. V lost 6 bases and J lost 4; bases outside the gene matches: 5. This CDR3 is built from 14 residues. From germline, CDR1 is MGHDK and CDR2 SYGVNS. This CDR3 reads CASSGAGGAETQYF. DNA of the CDR3: TGTGCCAGCAGCGGAGCGGGAGGGGCAGAGACCCAGTACTTC.

CDR3 nucleotides: TGTGCCAGCAGCTTGGGGACTACTCAAGAGACCCAGTACTTC. This translates into CASSLGTTQETQYF. The gene calls are TRBV7-6 and TRBJ2-5; 7 nucleotides align to TRBD2. Germline-derived CDR1 and CDR2 are SGHVS and FNYEAQ. V dropped 3 bases and J dropped 2; count of bases not matched to a gene: 3. CDR3 size: 14 residues.

The chain employs TRBV29-1 and TRBJ1-1, with a possible D match to TRBD1 (6 bases). V gave up 6 bases and J gave up 5 bases, with 13 bases separating them. CDR3 length equals 12 residues. Germline assignment: CDR1 SQVTM and CDR2 ANQGSEA. CDR3 protein: CSVRPGVTEAFF. The CDR3 region has the DNA TGCAGCGTAAGACCAGGGGTTACTGAAGCTTTCTTT.

This clone was picked up a small number of times. This chain uses TRBV4-3 with TRBJ2-7; TRBD1 matches 9 bases. This CDR3 comprises 14 residues. V lost 2 bases, J lost 11 bases, and 10 bases stayed unmatched. CDR1 and CDR2 (germline): LGHNA, YSLEER. This CDR3 is CASSQRSRGTGKYF. As DNA, the CDR3 is TGCGCCAGCAGCCAACGTTCTCGCGGGACAGGGAAGTACTTC.

This clone was recorded a few times. The chain is built from TRBV27 and TRBJ1-2, with a tentative D call TRBD1 (5 bases). With 6 bases removed from V and 0 bases from J, the gap between germline ends came to 11 bases. Germline lookup yields CDR1 MNHEY and CDR2 SMNVEV (reference sequence). The CDR3 extends over 14 amino acids. The CDR3 nucleotides are TGTGCCAGCAGGGCGGGACGGTCTAACTATGGCTACACCTTC. Translation gives CASRAGRSNYGYTF.

About this clone: One end of the junction does not line up with germline, which may come from a read error. This chain links TRBV6-6 with TRBJ1-5; D uncertain. Germline-derived CDR1 and CDR2 are MNHNY and SVGAGI (reference sequence). The CDR3 runs 12 residues. CDR3 protein: CAGSPYGQPQHF. The DNA for the CDR3 is TGTGCCGGCAGCCCGTATGGACAGCCCCAGCATTTT.

This clone has just a few counts. The gene calls are TRBV30 and TRBJ2-7; possible D gene TRBD2, 5 bases. Deletions cut 8 bases from V and 3 bases from J, with 14 bases between. This CDR3 is 12 amino acids long. Germline V gives CDR1 GTSNPN, CDR2 SVGIG (reference sequence). The CDR3: CAQRGRNYEQYF. For the CDR3, the DNA is TGTGCCCAAAGAGGGCGAAACTACGAGCAGTACTTC.

V usage is TRBV4-1 and J usage is TRBJ1-2; no clear D gene. CDR3 length equals 14 residues. Germline CDR1 and CDR2: MGHRA and YSYEKL. The V gene lost 0 bases and the J gene lost 2 bases, with 7 bases spanning the gap. The CDR3 DNA is TGCGCCAGCAGCCAAGAGGGTCACAACTATGGCTACACCTTC. Amino acid sequence: CASSQEGHNYGYTF.

Only one count was recorded for this clone. The chain joins TRBV7-8 to TRBJ2-7, with no clear D. Germline V gene lookup returns CDR1 SGHVS and CDR2 FQNEAQ. Trimming cost V 0 bases and J 4 bases, with 7 bases left between them. The CDR3 has 13 amino acids. The DNA of the CDR3 is TGTGCCAGCAGCTTAGCCCTCGGATACGAGCAGTACTTC. Encoded protein: CASSLALGYEQYF.

This clone was detected a few times. The chain recombines TRBV28 with TRBJ2-3, with 8 bases identical to TRBD2. V was clipped by 10 bases and J by 6 bases; unmatched bases: 15. Germline V gene lookup returns CDR1 MDHEN and CDR2 SYDVKM. The CDR3 totals 15 residues. The CDR3 DNA reads TGTGCCACCCTAAGAGGGAGCGGGAGCGGGGATACGCAGTATTTT. Translation: CATLRGSGSGDTQYF.

This rearrangement joins TRBV5-1 to TRBJ2-7, with TRBD1 matching over 9 bases. The germline V gene has CDR1 SGHRS and CDR2 YFSETQ. The CDR3 sequence is 15 residues long. Trimming took 0 bases from V and 2 from J; bases not matched to a gene: 3. The chain's CDR3 is CASSLEGQGTYEQYF. DNA of the CDR3: TGCGCCAGCAGCTTGGAGGGACAGGGTACCTACGAGCAGTACTTC.

The V and J genes are TRBV2 and TRBJ1-5; D gene ambiguous. CDR3 length: 12 amino acids. Per germline, CDR1 SNHLY and CDR2 FYNNEI. V was cut by 8 bases and J by 3 bases, with 8 bases left in between. The CDR3 coding sequence is TGTGCCAGCGGAAAGATCAATCAGCCCCAGCATTTT. Protein sequence: CASGKINQPQHF.

The J gene is TRBJ2-5, the V gene TRBV5-6; D is possibly TRBD1 or TRBD2 (6 bases each). The CDR3 sequence is 13 residues long. V gave up 2 bases and J gave up 6 bases, with 11 bases separating them. CDR1 is SGHDT and CDR2 is YYEEEE in the germline V gene. CDR3 amino acids: CASSLGGSQTQYF. CDR3 sequence (DNA): TGTGCCAGCAGCTTAGGGGGGAGTCAGACCCAGTACTTC.

V is TRBV7-2 and J is TRBJ2-5; D may correspond to TRBD1 or TRBD2 (5 bases each). From germline, CDR1 is SGHTA and CDR2 FQGNSA. The CDR3 runs 14 residues. Trimming left V 6 bases short and J 5 bases short, with 16 bases between. The CDR3 nucleotides are TGTGCCAGCAGACAAGGCTGGGGGACCGAGACCCAGTACTTC. As protein: CASRQGWGTETQYF.

There are a few counts of this clone. V usage is TRBV5-1 and J usage is TRBJ2-3; maybe TRBD1 (6 bases). The CDR3 is made up of 14 amino acids. Germline-derived CDR1 and CDR2 are SGHRS and YFSETQ. Trimming stripped 0 bases from V and 2 bases from J, with 7 bases between. DNA for the CDR3: TGCGCCAGCAGCTTGGACAGGGTCACAGATACGCAGTATTTT. The encoded protein is CASSLDRVTDTQYF.

The chain has TRBV29-1 and TRBJ1-5; D unresolved. Looked up from germline, CDR1 is SQVTM and CDR2 is ANQGSEA. This CDR3 contains 13 residues. Deletions cut 4 bases from V and 3 bases from J, with 10 bases between. CDR3 residues: CSVASGNNQPQHF. Written as DNA, the CDR3 is TGCAGCGTTGCGAGCGGAAACAATCAGCCCCAGCATTTT.

DNA of the CDR3: TGTGCCAGCACACAGGGGACTCCTGCCCAGTACTTC. It encodes CASTQGTPAQYF. This chain uses TRBV2 with TRBJ2-5; D may be TRBD1 (7 bases). The germline V gene has CDR1 SNHLY and CDR2 FYNNEI. The CDR3 loop spans 12 amino acids. V was cut by 7 bases and J by 9 bases, with 15 bases left in between.

The chain uses TRBV30 and TRBJ2-1, with no clear D. Deletions cut 5 bases from V and 8 bases from J, with 10 bases between. This CDR3 has 11 residues. Germline CDR1 and CDR2: GTSNPN and SVGIG (reference sequence). This CDR3 reads CAWLGVYEQFF. The CDR3 DNA reads TGTGCCTGGCTTGGGGTGTATGAGCAGTTCTTC.

The chain employs TRBV21-1 and TRBJ2-7. TRBV21-1 constitutes a pseudogene. CDR3 length: 14 residues. CDR3 sequence (DNA): TGTGCCGGGGGGTCACAGGGCCTCTCCTACGAGCAGTACTTC. Translation gives CAGGSQGLSYEQYF.

The rearrangement uses TRBV29-1 and TRBJ2-3, with D perhaps matching TRBD2 (5 bases). CDR1 is SQVTM and CDR2 is ANQGSEA in the germline V gene. This CDR3 comprises 12 residues. V lost 3 bases to trimming and J lost 4 bases, with 8 bases between them. CDR3 amino acids: CSVDLAADTQYF. CDR3 in DNA: TGCAGCGTTGACCTAGCCGCAGATACGCAGTATTTT.

This rearrangement joins TRBV11-3 to TRBJ2-2; 11 bases map to TRBD1. V trimming: 5 bases; J trimming: 10 bases; junction bases outside the gene matches: 6. The V gene's germline CDR1 is SGHNT and CDR2 YENEEA. This CDR3 has 14 amino acids. The CDR3 spells CASSRRTGGEELFF. In DNA, the CDR3 is TGTGCCAGCAGCCGGCGGACAGGGGGCGAGGAGCTGTTTTTT.